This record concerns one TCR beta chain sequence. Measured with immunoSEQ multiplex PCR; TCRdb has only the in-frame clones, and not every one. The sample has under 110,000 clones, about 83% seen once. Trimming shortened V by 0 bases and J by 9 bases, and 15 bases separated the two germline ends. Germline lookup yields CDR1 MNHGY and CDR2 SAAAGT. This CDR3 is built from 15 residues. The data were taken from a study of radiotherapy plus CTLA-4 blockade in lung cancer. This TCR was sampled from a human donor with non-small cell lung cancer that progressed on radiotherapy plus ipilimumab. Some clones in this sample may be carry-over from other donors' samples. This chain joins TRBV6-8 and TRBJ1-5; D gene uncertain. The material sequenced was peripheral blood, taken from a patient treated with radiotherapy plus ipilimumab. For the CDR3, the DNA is TGTGCCAGCAGTTACTCGATCTCATTTGGCGCGCCCCAGCATTTT. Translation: CASSYSISFGAPQHF.